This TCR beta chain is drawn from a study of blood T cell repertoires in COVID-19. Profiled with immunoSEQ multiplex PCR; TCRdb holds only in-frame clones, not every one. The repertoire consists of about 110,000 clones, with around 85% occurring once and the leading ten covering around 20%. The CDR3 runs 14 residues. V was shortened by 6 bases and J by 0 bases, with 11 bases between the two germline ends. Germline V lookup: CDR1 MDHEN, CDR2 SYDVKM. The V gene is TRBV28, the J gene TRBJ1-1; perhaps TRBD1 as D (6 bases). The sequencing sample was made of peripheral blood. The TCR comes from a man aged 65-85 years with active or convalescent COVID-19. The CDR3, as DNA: TGTGCCAGCAGGCCCCAGGGGATGAACACTGAAGCTTTCTTT. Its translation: CASRPQGMNTEAFF.